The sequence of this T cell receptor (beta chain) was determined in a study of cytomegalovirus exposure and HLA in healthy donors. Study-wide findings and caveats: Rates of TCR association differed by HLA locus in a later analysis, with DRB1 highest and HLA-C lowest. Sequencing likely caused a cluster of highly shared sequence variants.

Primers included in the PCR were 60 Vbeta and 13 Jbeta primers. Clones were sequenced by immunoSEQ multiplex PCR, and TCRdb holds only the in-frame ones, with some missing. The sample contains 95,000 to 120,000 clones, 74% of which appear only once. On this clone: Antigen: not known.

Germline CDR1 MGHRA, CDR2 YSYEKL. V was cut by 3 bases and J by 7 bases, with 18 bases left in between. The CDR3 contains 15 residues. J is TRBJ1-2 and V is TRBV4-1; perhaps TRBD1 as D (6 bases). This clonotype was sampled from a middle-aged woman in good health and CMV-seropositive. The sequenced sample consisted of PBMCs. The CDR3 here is CASSHLTGNRGGYTF. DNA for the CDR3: TGCGCCAGCAGCCATCTGACAGGAAATCGCGGTGGCTACACCTTC.